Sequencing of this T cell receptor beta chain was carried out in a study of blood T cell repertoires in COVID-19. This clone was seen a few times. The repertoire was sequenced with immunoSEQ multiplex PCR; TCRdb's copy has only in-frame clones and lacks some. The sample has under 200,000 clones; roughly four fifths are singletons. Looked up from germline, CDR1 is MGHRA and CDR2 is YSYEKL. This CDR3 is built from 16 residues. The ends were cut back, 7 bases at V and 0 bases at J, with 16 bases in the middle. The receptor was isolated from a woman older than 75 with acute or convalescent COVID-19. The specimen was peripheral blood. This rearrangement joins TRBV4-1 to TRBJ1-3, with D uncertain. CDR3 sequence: CASTPVNTNSGNTIYF. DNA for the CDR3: TGCGCCAGCACCCCTGTAAACACGAACTCTGGAAACACCATATATTTT.